This is a list of T cell receptor beta chains from one sample in a study of shared clonotypes between healthy human individuals. Here immunoSEQ multiplex PCR was the method, and the copy in TCRdb shows in-frame clones only, minus some. The sample consists of roughly 2.4 million clones, almost 96% of them appearing once. The sequencing sample was made of naive CD4+ T cells sorted from blood. These receptors originate from a man aged 18 to 35 in good health. Both conserved end residues are part of each CDR3. D genes are given only for firm matches. Some rows mark clone size as missing; the rest say once, few, many or name a class of expanded clone.

D,V,size,J,DNA,CDR3
.,TRBV16,.,TRBJ1-5,TGTGCCAGCAGCCAATCAGGGGGCAATCAGCCCCAGCATTTT,CASSQSGGNQPQHF
TRBD2,TRBV12-5,.,TRBJ2-1,TGTGCTAGTGGTTTGGCGCCCATTGGGACTAGAGCAATCAATGAGCAGTTCTTC,CASGLAPIGTRAINEQFF
TRBD2,TRBV6-5,many,TRBJ2-1,TGTGCCAGCAGTGGGAAAAGCGGGAGAGTCTTCTTC,CASSGKSGRVFF
.,TRBV6-5,.,TRBJ2-7,TGTGCCAGCAGTTATTCGGCGGTCTCCTACGAGCAGTACTTC,CASSYSAVSYEQYF
TRBD2,TRBV15,once,TRBJ2-3,TGTGCCACCACCAGCGGGACCAGCACAGATACGCAGTATTTT,CATTSGTSTDTQYF
.,TRBV9,.,TRBJ2-2,TGTGCCAGCAGCGAAACGAACACCGGGGAGCTGTTTTTT,CASSETNTGELFF
.,TRBV7-8,once,TRBJ1-1,TGTGCCACCCGGGGGGTAGGGGCTTACACTGAAGCTTTCTTT,CATRGVGAYTEAFF
.,TRBV15,.,TRBJ1-1,TGTGCCACCAGCAGAGATAAGGGGGTTACTGAAGCTTTCTTT,CATSRDKGVTEAFF
.,TRBV7-2,.,TRBJ2-6,TGTGCCAGCAGCCGGGACAGCGGGACCTCTGGGGCCAACGTCCTGACTTTC,CASSRDSGTSGANVLTF
TRBD2,TRBV10-2,.,TRBJ2-3,TGCGCCAGCAGTGACGGGGGGGGCACAGATACGCAGTATTTT,CASSDGGGTDTQYF
.,TRBV30,.,TRBJ1-6,TGTGCCTGGAGCTCCGGGGACCGGATGTATAATTCACCCCTCCACTTT,CAWSSGDRMYNSPLHF
.,TRBV6-1,.,TRBJ2-3,TGTGCCAGCAGTGACGGCACAGATACGCAGTATTTT,CASSDGTDTQYF
.,TRBV4-3,.,TRBJ2-7,TGCGCCAGCAGCCTTCTCTACGACAGTCTCGAGCAGTACTTC,CASSLLYDSLEQYF
.,TRBV2,.,TRBJ2-3,TGTGCCAGCAATCAGGAGTTGACCACAGATACGCAGTATTTT,CASNQELTTDTQYF
TRBD2,TRBV5-1,.,TRBJ2-7,TGCGCCAGCAGCTCCGGGACTAGCGGCTCCTACGAGCAGTACTTC,CASSSGTSGSYEQYF
.,TRBV10-1,.,TRBJ2-2,TGCGCCAGCAGCAAGGGGGGGGCGAACACCGGGGAGCTGTTTTTT,CASSKGGANTGELFF
TRBD1,TRBV7-9,.,TRBJ1-1,TGTGCCAGCAGCTTGACAGGGGTTCGGGACACTGAAGCTTTCTTT,CASSLTGVRDTEAFF
.,TRBV19,.,TRBJ1-6,TGTGCCAGTAGTATGGCGGCCGGGACATTAACAAGCTCCTATAATTCACCCCTCCACTTT,CASSMAAGTLTSSYNSPLHF
TRBD2,TRBV30,.,TRBJ2-2,TGTGCCTGGAGTGTCCGCGGGGGAAACACCGGGGAGCTGTTTTTT,CAWSVRGGNTGELFF
.,TRBV6-5,.,TRBJ1-6,TGTGCCAGCGGCTCCCGGTCACCCCTCCACTTT,CASGSRSPLHF
.,TRBV20-1,.,TRBJ2-5,TGCAGTGGGCCGACGGAGACCCAGTACTTC,CSGPTETQYF
.,TRBV27,.,TRBJ2-1,TGTGCCAGCACTTCCGCGACTATGTACAATGAGCAGTTCTTC,CASTSATMYNEQFF
TRBD2,TRBV7-2,.,TRBJ2-1,TGTGCCAGCAGCTTAGCCACTGGGGGGGCCTACAATGAGCAGTTCTTC,CASSLATGGAYNEQFF
.,TRBV30,.,TRBJ2-7,TGTGCCTGGAGCCTACGTCGGGGCTACGAGCAGTACTTC,CAWSLRRGYEQYF
.,TRBV19,.,TRBJ2-7,TGTGCCAGTAGTATAGATCTCACAGTCTACGAGCAGTACTTC,CASSIDLTVYEQYF
TRBD2,TRBV6-1,.,TRBJ2-1,TGTGCCAGCAGGGGGACTAGCCCCTACAATGAGCAGTTCTTC,CASRGTSPYNEQFF
.,TRBV5-4,.,TRBJ2-3,TGTGCCAGCAGCTTAGGGGGGGTAGATCGCACAGATACGCAGTATTTT,CASSLGGVDRTDTQYF
TRBD2,TRBV2,once,TRBJ2-7,TGTGCCAGCAGTGAAGGGGGCCCAGCGGGGTCCTACGAGCAGTACTTC,CASSEGGPAGSYEQYF
.,TRBV18,.,TRBJ2-7,TGTGCCAGCTCAGCGGGACGCTCCTACGAGCAGTACTTC,CASSAGRSYEQYF
TRBD1,TRBV7-9,.,TRBJ1-2,TGTGCCAGCTCCGCGGGACAGACTAACTATGGCTACACCTTC,CASSAGQTNYGYTF
.,TRBV27,once,TRBJ1-6,TGTGCCAGCAGTTTATCGGGGGTTTCACCCCTCCACTTT,CASSLSGVSPLHF
TRBD1,TRBV2,.,TRBJ1-1,TGTGCCAGCAGGGGCCGGACAGGGAGAGGCACTGAAGCTTTCTTT,CASRGRTGRGTEAFF
TRBD1,TRBV27,.,TRBJ1-5,TGTGCCAGCAGCACGGGACAGGGCGGCCAGCCCCAGCATTTT,CASSTGQGGQPQHF